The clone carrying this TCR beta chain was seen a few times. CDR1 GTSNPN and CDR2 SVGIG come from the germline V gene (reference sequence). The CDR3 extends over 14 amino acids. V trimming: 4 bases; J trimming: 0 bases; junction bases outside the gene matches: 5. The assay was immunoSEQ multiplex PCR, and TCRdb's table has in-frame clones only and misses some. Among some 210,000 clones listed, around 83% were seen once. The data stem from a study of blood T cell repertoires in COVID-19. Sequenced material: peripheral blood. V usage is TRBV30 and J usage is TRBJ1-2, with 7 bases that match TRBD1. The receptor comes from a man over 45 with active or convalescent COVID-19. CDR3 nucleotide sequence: TGTGCCTGGAATTTGGGACAGCCTAACTATGGCTACACCTTC. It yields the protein CAWNLGQPNYGYTF.